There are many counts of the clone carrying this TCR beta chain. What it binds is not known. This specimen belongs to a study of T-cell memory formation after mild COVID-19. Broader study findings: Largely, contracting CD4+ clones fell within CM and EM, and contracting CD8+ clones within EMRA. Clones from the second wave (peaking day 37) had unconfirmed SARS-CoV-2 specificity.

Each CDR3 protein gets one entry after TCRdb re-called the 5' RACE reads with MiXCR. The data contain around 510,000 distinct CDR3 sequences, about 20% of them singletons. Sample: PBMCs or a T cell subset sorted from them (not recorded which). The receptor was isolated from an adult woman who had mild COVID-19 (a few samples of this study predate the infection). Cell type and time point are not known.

CDR3 in amino acids: CASSKQPEPDTQYF. In DNA form, the CDR3 reads TGTGCCAGCAGCAAGCAGCCGGAGCCAGATACGCAGTATTTT. The chain has TRBV4-2 and TRBJ2-3; D is unclear. CDR1 and CDR2 from the germline V gene are LGHNA and YNFKEQ. CDR3 length: 14 residues. V shed 5 bases and J shed 4 bases, with 13 bases lying between them.